This T cell receptor (beta chain) was profiled in a study of Graves' ophthalmopathy and Graves' hyperthyroidism. The study amplified TCR beta CDR3 regions using RNA transcripts. The first round was an RT-PCR with HTBI primers, and the second round was a multiplex PCR. TCRdb passed the multiplex PCR reads through MiXCR, listing each CDR3 protein once. This sample has 680,000 or so distinct CDR3 sequences, with approximately 22% found just once. This clonotype was seen repeatedly, ten times or more. V lost 2 bases and J lost 0, with 2 bases in between. The CDR3 totals 12 residues. Germline-derived CDR1 and CDR2 are DFQATT and SNEGSKA (reference sequence).

The clonotype originates from a woman aged 18 to 35 with stable Graves' hyperthyroidism. Some clones in this sample may be carry-over from other donors' samples. The chain recombines TRBV20-1 with TRBJ1-3; D not resolved. Specimen: peripheral blood. The CDR3 nucleotides read TGCAGTGCTAGAAGCTCTGGAAACACCATATATTTT. As protein: CSARSSGNTIYF.